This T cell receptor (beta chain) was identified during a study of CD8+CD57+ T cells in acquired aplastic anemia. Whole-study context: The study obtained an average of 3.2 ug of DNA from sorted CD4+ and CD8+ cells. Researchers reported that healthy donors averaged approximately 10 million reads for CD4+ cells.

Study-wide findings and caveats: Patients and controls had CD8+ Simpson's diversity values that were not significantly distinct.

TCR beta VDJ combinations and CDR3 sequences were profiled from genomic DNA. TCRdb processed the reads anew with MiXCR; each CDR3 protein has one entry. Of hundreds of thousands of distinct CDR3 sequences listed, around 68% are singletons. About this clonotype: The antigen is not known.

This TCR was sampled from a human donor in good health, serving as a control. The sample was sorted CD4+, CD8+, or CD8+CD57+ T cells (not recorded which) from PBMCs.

DNA for the CDR3: TGTGCCAGCTGCCTCAGGGGGGCCATCACAGATACGCACTTT. Translating gives CASCLRGAITDTHF. The chain is built from TRBV7-2 and TRBJ1-6; 7 bases agree with TRBD1. CDR1 is SGHTA and CDR2 is FQGNSA in the germline V gene. The J segment lost 19 bases and the V segment lost 8 bases, leaving 20 bases of the junction unmatched. The CDR3 consists of 14 residues.